The clone carrying this T cell receptor beta chain showed up just a few times. The data were obtained in a study of T cell responses to AZD1222 COVID-19 vaccine. TCRdb's copy holds only in-frame clones and misses some; the assay was immunoSEQ multiplex PCR. The sample yields about 130,000 clones, 75% to 90% seen once. Germline values: CDR1 SEHNR, CDR2 FQNEAQ (reference sequence). J gave up 3 bases and V 7 bases, and 8 bases lay outside the gene matches. The CDR3 loop spans 15 amino acids. The origin of this receptor is an adult in good health. V usage is TRBV7-9 and J usage is TRBJ2-7, with 11 bases aligning to TRBD2. The material was peripheral blood, obtained on day 0 of AZD1222 vaccination. The CDR3 DNA reads as TGTGCCAGCATAGGGTTGACTAGCGGGAACTACGAGCAGTACTTC. It encodes CASIGLTSGNYEQYF.